The subject of this entry is one T cell receptor (beta chain). This clonotype was picked up a small number of times. The clone's antigen remains unknown. Qualities for individual bases were not recorded, and no much larger clone is one base off. Between the V and J ends, shortened by 0 bases and 0 bases respectively, the junction contains 16 bases. CDR3 length: 18 amino acids, cysteine to phenylalanine. Only the CDR3 region is kept as DNA, spanning 54 bases read in frame from base 1. Reading the germline V gene gives CDR1 SGHDT and CDR2 YYEEEE. The donors were 40 or so Caucasian individuals from Russia, aged roughly 6 to 100 years, who were systemically healthy. Each donor gave ten milliliters of peripheral blood, drawn into EDTA-treated Vacutainer tubes. Ficoll-Paque density-gradient centrifugation was used to isolate PBMCs, with at least 6 million obtained per sample. Total RNA, at least 6 micrograms per sample, was extracted from PBMCs with Trizol reagent. For every donor, flow cytometry on a PBMC aliquot measured the percentage of naive CD45RAhigh/CD27high T cells.

This sample was taken from a study of blood T cells in healthy people across ages (dated by TCRdb to about 2015). About the study as a whole: Template switching captured roughly one uniquely barcoded TCR beta cDNA molecule per two T cells in model experiments. To avoid experimental bias, donors of different ages were spread randomly across the sequencing lanes. The study measured age-related changes in TCR beta repertoire diversity using deep sequencing normalized with unique cDNA molecular identifiers. Donors were grouped into four age groups: young (average roughly 15 years), middle-aged (39), aged (62) and long-lived (around 82). The study analyzed two additional independent replicas of 1 million unique cDNA reads from the same blood draw for two donors, one aged 18 to 30 and one aged 80 or older. What the authors observed across the whole study: Estimates of total diversity based on one million sequenced T cells were regarded as lower bounds and as underestimates. There was a strong correlation between observed TCR beta diversity and the percentage of naive T cells measured by flow cytometry. Observed TCR beta diversity per million T cells fell roughly linearly with age, and a significant reduction was already apparent by age roughly 40. The CMV infection status of donors was not known, potentially confounding age-related changes in expanded clonotypes. Conclusive comparison of naive and antigen-experienced compartments was prevented by the profiling of bulk unsorted PBMCs. Compared with the aged group, more naive CD4+ T cells, fewer expanded clones and increased TCR diversity were shown by the long-lived group, suggesting age selection.

Library construction relied on 5' RACE. The listed sequencing device is Illumina HiSeq 2500. A second about 7 to 11 cycle PCR used a sample-barcoded 5' primer and a J-beta primer mix. A unique molecular identifier was introduced onto each TCR beta cDNA molecule by a template-switch 5' adaptor carrying 12 random nucleotides. At least 3 million CDR3-containing paired-end reads were obtained from each sample. The Mint cDNA synthesis kit, primed by a TRBC-specific oligonucleotide, was used to synthesize first-strand cDNA from all RNA. After uracil-DNA glycosylase treatment, a first 18-cycle PCR used universal primers M1SS and BC2_uni_R on all cDNA. The published analysis was carried out like this. For normalization, 1 million high-quality reads, each with a distinct molecular identifier, were randomly selected from each sample. Instead of being binned into consensus sequences, reads that shared molecular identifiers were thrown out. CDR3 identification, clonotype clustering and error correction used MiTCR with a Q25 quality threshold and the strictest error-elimination algorithm. A nonparametric unseen species model with Euler transformation was used to estimate lower-bound total TCR beta diversity. The raw public reads went through TCRdb reprocessing: fastp at Q25, MiXCR clone calling, in-frame beta chains kept. Identical CDR3 proteins give one entry, which carries the most common genes and DNA. TCRdb, rather than the study authors, made the V and J calls. The sample profile shows some 1.7 million distinct CDR3 sequences; 25% to 30% of them were found once. About 8% of the sample belongs to the ten largest clones.

The chain employs TRBV5-6 and TRBJ2-4, and possibly TRBD1, on 5 matching bases. The material sequenced was blood. This receptor was obtained from a young woman in good health. The CDR3 in this case is CASSLVQASALAKNIQYF. The DNA reads as follows: TGTGCCAGCAGCTTGGTACAGGCTTCAGCCCTAGCCAAAAACATTCAGTACTTC.